The 19 T cell receptor beta chains in this list originate from one sample, sequenced in a study of T cell changes during pregnancy in multiple sclerosis. TCRdb's copy holds only in-frame clones and misses some; the assay was immunoSEQ multiplex PCR. The sample lists roughly 80,000 clones; 92% were seen once. The input for sequencing was peripheral blood, taken before pregnancy. Receptors originate from a female donor with multiple sclerosis, enrolled in a pregnancy study.

This sequence joins TRBV19 and TRBJ2-3; no clear D gene. The CDR3 has 13 amino acids. Germline assignment: CDR1 LNHDA and CDR2 SQIVND (reference sequence). With 6 bases removed from V and 6 bases from J, the gap between germline ends came to 13 bases. The CDR3 DNA reads as TGTGCCAGTAGACTGAAATTTAAGGATACGCAGTATTTT. Amino acids: CASRLKFKDTQYF.

V is TRBV7-9 and J is TRBJ2-7; 7 bases line up with TRBD1. The CDR3 has 14 amino acids. Germline CDR1 and CDR2: SEHNR and FQNEAQ (reference sequence). The trim removed 2 bases at V and 4 bases at J, leaving 5 bases unmatched. The CDR3 DNA follows: TGTGCCAGCAGCTTAACGACAGGGATTTACGAGCAGTACTTC. It specifies CASSLTTGIYEQYF.

The V call is TRBV28, the J call TRBJ2-1; 9 bases are a match to TRBD2. CDR1 MDHEN and CDR2 SYDVKM come from the germline V gene. Trimming cost V 10 bases and J 4 bases; bases outside gene matches: 8. This CDR3 contains 14 residues. CDR3 DNA sequence: TGTGCCACCGAGACTAGCGGAGCGTACAATGAGCAGTTCTTC. Encoded protein: CATETSGAYNEQFF. The full variable domain, with the rest looked up from reference TRBV28 and TRBJ2-1, is DVKVTQSSRYLVKRTGEKVFLECVQDMDHENMFWYRQDPGLGLRLIYFSYDVKMKEKGDIPEGYSVSREKKERFSLILESASTNQTSMYLCATETSGAYNEQFFGPGTRLTVL.

This rearrangement joins TRBV7-2 to TRBJ2-1; TRBD2 aligns across 14 bases. V shed 5 bases, J shed 10 bases, and the junction held 7 bases outside the gene matches. The CDR3 loop spans 15 amino acids. Germline V gives CDR1 SGHTA, CDR2 FQGNSA. In DNA form, the CDR3 reads TGTGCCAGCAGCCTCCGACTAGCGGGAGGGGTCGAGCAGTTCTTC. This gives the protein CASSLRLAGGVEQFF. The full variable domain, in which reference TRBV7-2 and TRBJ2-1 provide the parts outside the CDR3, is GAGVSQSPSNKVTEKGKDVELRCDPISGHTALYWYRQSLGQGLEFLIYFQGNSAPDKSGLPSDRFSAERTGGSVSTLTIQRTQQEDSAVYLCASSLRLAGGVEQFFGPGTRLTVL.

The chain uses TRBV29-1 and TRBJ2-3; no clear D. The V end was cut by 4 bases, the J end by 7 bases, with 9 bases between. Germline V gene sequence: CDR1 SQVTM, CDR2 ANQGSEA. CDR3 length equals 11 residues. CDR3 bases: TGCAGCGTTGCTAGATCTAATACGCAGTATTTT. Protein product: CSVARSNTQYF.

The rearrangement uses TRBV2 and TRBJ1-5; D remains ambiguous. Germline V CDR1 and CDR2: SNHLY, FYNNEI. Trimming removed 6 bases from V and 6 bases from J, with 12 bases in between. This CDR3 has 13 residues. The CDR3: CASRGTGGQPQHF. The CDR3 DNA sequence: TGTGCCAGCAGGGGCACGGGAGGTCAGCCCCAGCATTTT. The full variable domain, in which reference TRBV2 and TRBJ1-5 provide the parts outside the CDR3, is EPEVTQTPSHQVTQMGQEVILRCVPISNHLYFYWYRQILGQKVEFLVSFYNNEISEKSEIFDDQFSVERPDGSNFTLKIRSTKLEDSAMYFCASRGTGGQPQHFGDGTRLSIL.

The sample holds a few counts of this clone. The V call is TRBV6-6, the J call TRBJ2-7, with 7 positions matching TRBD2. There are 14 residues in the CDR3. V was clipped by 0 bases and J by 4 bases; unmatched bases: 3. Germline loops: CDR1 MNHNY, CDR2 SVGAGI (reference sequence). CDR3 residues: CASSYSGGPYEQYF. In DNA, the CDR3 is TGTGCCAGCAGTTACTCGGGAGGGCCGTACGAGCAGTACTTC.

A note on this clone: One end of the junction is discordant with germline, which a read error may explain. V gene TRBV7-7 combines with J gene TRBJ2-3; D may be TRBD2 (5 bases). CDR1 and CDR2 from the germline V gene are SSHAT and FNYEAQ (reference sequence). This CDR3 has 14 residues. The CDR3 sequence: CASSRWGEGDTQYF. CDR3 nucleotides: TGTGCTAGCAGCCGCTGGGGAGAAGGAGATACGCAGTATTTT.

The chain links TRBV6-5 to TRBJ2-1; TRBD2 matches at 14 bases. V was clipped by 5 bases and J by 9 bases; unmatched bases: 6. Germline-derived CDR1 and CDR2 are MNHEY and SVGAGI. The CDR3 loop spans 15 amino acids. CDR3 DNA: TGTGCCAGCAGTCCCGGGACTAGCGGGAGTAGTGAGCAGTTCTTC. Residues: CASSPGTSGSSEQFF.

The chain carries TRBV28 and TRBJ2-7; 7 bases line up with TRBD2. Germline trimming cut 3 bases from V and 2 bases from J; bases unmatched to any gene: 4. Germline CDR1 MDHEN, CDR2 SYDVKM. This CDR3 has 14 amino acids. This CDR3 reads CASSFRDYTYEQYF. For the CDR3, the DNA is TGTGCCAGCAGTTTCCGGGACTACACCTACGAGCAGTACTTC.

The genes are TRBV5-1 and TRBJ2-2, with D possibly being TRBD1 (5 bases). CDR1 and CDR2 (germline): SGHRS, YFSETQ. The CDR3 is 16 amino acids. Trimming stripped 0 bases from V and 4 bases from J, with 13 bases between. The CDR3 nucleotides are TGCGCCAGCAGCTTGGGGACACCCGTTGTCACCGGGGAGCTGTTTTTT. Translation gives CASSLGTPVVTGELFF.

The chain links TRBV5-6 to TRBJ2-1, with 14 bases identical to TRBD2. Germline CDR1 and CDR2: SGHDT and YYEEEE. With V trimmed by 0 bases and J by 4 bases, 9 bases remained unmatched. CDR3 length: 19 residues. The CDR3 reads CASSLGELRLAGGYNEQFF. The CDR3 nucleotides are TGTGCCAGCAGCTTGGGCGAATTGCGACTAGCGGGAGGGTACAATGAGCAGTTCTTC. The full variable domain, its missing parts supplied by reference TRBV5-6 and TRBJ2-1, is DAGVTQSPTHLIKTRGQQVTLRCSPKSGHDTVSWYQQALGQGPQFIFQYYEEEERQRGNFPDRFSGHQFPNYSSELNVNALLLGDSALYLCASSLGELRLAGGYNEQFFGPGTRLTVL.

The chain has TRBV6-4 and TRBJ2-2; weak D call: TRBD1 (5 bases). CDR1 is MRHNA and CDR2 is SNTAGT in the germline V gene. The CDR3 totals 13 residues. Between the trimmed V and J ends, which lost 6 bases and 4 bases, there was a span of 9 bases. In DNA form, the CDR3 reads TGTGCCAGCAGCCCAGGGCCCACCGGGGAGCTGTTTTTT. This codes for CASSPGPTGELFF.

The J gene is TRBJ1-2, the V gene TRBV28, with no clear D. Trimming removed 6 bases at V and 5 bases at J, with 19 bases between. Germline CDR1 MDHEN, CDR2 SYDVKM. This CDR3 is built from 15 residues. CDR3 protein: CASRPGGVRFYGYTF. CDR3 DNA: TGTGCCAGCAGACCTGGCGGAGTTAGATTTTATGGCTACACCTTC.

The chain couples TRBV5-4 to TRBJ1-2; possible D gene TRBD1, 5 bases. In germline, CDR1 is SGHNT, CDR2 YYREEE (reference sequence). The CDR3 extends over 15 amino acids. V was trimmed by 6 bases and J by 4 bases, leaving 19 bases between them. This chain's CDR3 is CASTHRGGSFYGYTF. CDR3 bases: TGTGCCAGCACCCATCGGGGGGGGTCCTTCTATGGCTACACCTTC.

This chain uses TRBV7-9 with TRBJ1-2; the match to TRBD1 covers 7 bases. The germline V gene has CDR1 SEHNR and CDR2 FQNEAQ (reference sequence). The CDR3 runs 13 residues. Losses at the gene ends were 6 bases for V and 7 bases for J; bases not matched to a gene: 8. The CDR3, as DNA: TGTGCCAGCAGAGAAACAGGGGTCGGTGGCTACACCTTC. It specifies CASRETGVGGYTF.

The sample holds a few counts of this clone. This chain connects TRBV30 to TRBJ2-5, with 7 bases identical to TRBD2. The CDR3 sequence is 13 residues long. V lost 5 bases and J lost 0; bases outside the gene matches: 3. Germline V CDR1 and CDR2: GTSNPN, SVGIG (reference sequence). CDR3 amino acids: CAWAGENQETQYF. The CDR3 DNA reads as TGTGCCTGGGCGGGGGAGAACCAAGAGACCCAGTACTTC.

The chain uses TRBV5-5 and TRBJ1-3, with D maybe TRBD1 (5 bases). Deletions cut 0 bases from V and 0 bases from J, with 13 bases between. The CDR3 has 17 amino acids. The germline V gene has CDR1 SGHKS and CDR2 YYEKEE (reference sequence). In nucleotides, the CDR3 is TGTGCCAGCAGCTTGGAGGGACGGGAGGCCTCTGGAAACACCATATATTTT. It codes for CASSLEGREASGNTIYF.

There are a few counts of this clone. V is TRBV28 and J is TRBJ1-2; a weak D match, TRBD1 (6 bases). Germline V gene lookup returns CDR1 MDHEN and CDR2 SYDVKM. This CDR3 is built from 12 residues. Trimming took off 7 bases at V and 8 bases at J, with 14 bases between the two ends. CDR3 nucleotide sequence: TGTGCCAGCACCGGGACATTTGACGGCTACACCTTC. It specifies CASTGTFDGYTF.